Reported below is one T cell receptor (beta chain). This same CDR3 is encoded by further DNA sequences in the sample. TCRdb keeps only in-frame clones here, not all; method: immunoSEQ multiplex PCR. Among around 320,000 clones, around 86% were seen once, and the ten largest hold approximately 3.6%. V was shortened by 6 bases and J by 8 bases, with 17 bases between the two germline ends. The germline gives CDR1 SGHTA, CDR2 FQGNSA. CDR3 length: 14 residues. This entry comes from a study of Ad26.COV2.S vaccination and SARS-CoV-2 variants. The treatment here: around 19 received Ad26.COV2.S at low or high dose, single or two shots; roughly 5 received placebo; per-sample allocation not given. Sampling was performed 63 days after the first vaccine or placebo injection.

Sequencing was performed on peripheral blood, taken in a trial of Ad26.COV2.S vaccine versus placebo. The receptor was derived from a person aged 18 to 65 who received the Ad26.COV2.S COVID-19 vaccine or a placebo. The rearrangement links TRBV7-2 to TRBJ1-3; a possible D gene is TRBD1 (5 bases). CDR3 coding DNA: TGTGCCAGCAGTACTAGAGGGGCGGGCGACACCATATATTTT. Amino acid sequence: CASSTRGAGDTIYF.